Shown below are 26 T cell receptor beta chains from a single sample sequenced in a study of T cells in Graves' hyperthyroidism and ophthalmopathy. RNA transcripts served as the template for amplifying TCR beta CDR3 regions. First-round RT-PCR targeting the TCR CDR3 was performed with the HTBI primer set. From the multiplex PCR reads, TCRdb called clonotypes with MiXCR, one entry per CDR3 protein. Of a few hundred thousand distinct CDR3 sequences in the sample, less than 15% were seen once. The sample was blood. These receptors were obtained from a woman under 30 with Graves' hyperthyroidism.

This clonotype was recorded at least ten times. The rearrangement joins TRBV5-1 to TRBJ1-1, with a tentative D call TRBD1 (6 bases). V shed 7 bases and J shed 1 base, with 8 bases lying between them. The CDR3 runs 12 residues. Germline V gene sequence: CDR1 SGHRS, CDR2 YFSETQ. The CDR3 loop reads CASWDKNTEAFF. The CDR3 region has the DNA TGCGCCAGCTGGGACAAGAACACTGAAGCTTTCTTT.

The chain couples TRBV28 to TRBJ1-2; weak D call: TRBD1 (5 bases). Germline V lookup: CDR1 MDHEN, CDR2 SYDVKM. This CDR3 contains 15 residues. Trimming left V 5 bases short and J 1 base short, with 14 bases between. CDR3 bases: TGTGCCAGCAGTGGGTCCGGGACGGTTAACTATGGCTACACCTTC. This translates into CASSGSGTVNYGYTF.

This clonotype was recorded a few times. The V and J genes are TRBV9 and TRBJ2-1; possible D gene TRBD2, 5 bases. Germline V gives CDR1 SGDLS, CDR2 YYNGEE. V was shortened by 0 bases and J by 6 bases, with 10 bases between the two germline ends. The CDR3 extends over 14 amino acids. CDR3 nucleotide sequence: TGTGCCAGCAGCGTAGGTCGCGGGTTCAATGAGCAGTTCTTC. This gives the protein CASSVGRGFNEQFF.

This rearrangement joins TRBV6-5 to TRBJ1-2, with TRBD1 matching over 9 bases. Germline CDR1 reads MNHEY; CDR2 reads SVGAGI. This CDR3 contains 14 residues. Trimming removed 8 bases from V and 3 bases from J; junction bases left unmatched: 7. The CDR3 reads CASRSTGGHYGYTF. The CDR3, as DNA: TGTGCCAGCCGTTCGACAGGGGGGCACTATGGCTACACCTTC.

This clonotype was observed at least ten times. The chain is built from TRBV11-2 and TRBJ1-1; D is undetermined. Germline CDR1 and CDR2: SGHAT and FQNNGV. This CDR3 has 12 amino acids. V lost 5 bases and J 10 bases, leaving 14 bases between the germline ends. The CDR3 here is CASSQRGLGAFF. The CDR3 DNA reads TGTGCCAGCAGCCAGCGGGGTTTGGGAGCTTTCTTT.

This clonotype was seen more than once but under ten times. V gene TRBV19 combines with J gene TRBJ2-1; tentatively, D is TRBD1 or TRBD2 (6 bases each). The CDR3 runs 17 residues. The germline gives CDR1 LNHDA, CDR2 SQIVND (reference sequence). Trimming pared 3 bases from V and 0 bases from J, leaving 15 bases between. The CDR3 here is CASSIYGGNPSYNEQFF. The CDR3 DNA is TGTGCCAGTAGTATTTACGGGGGCAACCCCTCCTACAATGAGCAGTTCTTC.

Concerning this clonotype itself: This may arise from a read error, as a much more abundant clone is one base away. This CDR3 reads CTSRPTLQGVSDGYTF. The DNA for the CDR3 is TGTACCAGCAGGCCTACACTGCAGGGAGTAAGTGACGGCTACACCTTC. This chain joins TRBV7-9 and TRBJ1-2, with D perhaps matching TRBD1 (5 bases). The CDR3 is 16 amino acids. Germline CDR1 SEHNR, CDR2 FQNEAQ (reference sequence).

The chain uses TRBV5-6 and TRBJ2-3; no firm D call. The V gene lost 0 bases and the J gene lost 6 bases, with 11 bases spanning the gap. This CDR3 spans 14 amino acids. Per the germline V gene, CDR1 is SGHDT and CDR2 is YYEEEE. The CDR3: CASSLVDARDTQYF. DNA for the CDR3: TGTGCCAGCAGCTTGGTGGACGCCAGGGATACGCAGTATTTT.

This clonotype was counted ten times or more. The chain recombines TRBV10-3 with TRBJ1-1, with D perhaps matching TRBD1 (5 bases). Germline V lookup: CDR1 ENHRY, CDR2 SYGVKD. V was trimmed by 4 bases and J by 1 base, leaving 13 bases between them. The CDR3 loop spans 15 amino acids. The CDR3 DNA reads TGTGCCATCAGTGTGGTCGGGGGAAGGAACACTGAAGCTTTCTTT. This codes for CAISVVGGRNTEAFF.

Concerning this clonotype itself: Possible read error: a much larger clone is one base away. This chain links TRBV28 with TRBJ1-1; 9 positions agree with TRBD1. Per germline, CDR1 MDHEN and CDR2 SYDVKM. CDR3 length: 15 residues. Unmatched junction bases numbered 14, after V lost 10 bases and J lost 5 bases. This chain's CDR3 is CANSGPGTGRTEAFF. CDR3 DNA: TGTGCCAACAGCGGTCCCGGGACAGGGAGGACTGAAGCTTTCTTT.

In its sample, this clonotype was seen many times. The chain has TRBV5-1 and TRBJ1-1; no clear D gene. V lost 3 bases and J 0 bases, leaving 9 bases between the germline ends. Looked up from germline, CDR1 is SGHRS and CDR2 is YFSETQ. The CDR3 loop spans 14 amino acids. In nucleotides, the CDR3 is TGCGCCAGCAGCTCCACACAAGTGAACACTGAAGCTTTCTTT. Protein sequence: CASSSTQVNTEAFF.

This clonotype was recorded at least ten times. The CDR3: CATSREGHVSTDTQYF. Here the CDR3 DNA reads TGTGCCACCAGCAGAGAAGGACACGTCAGCACAGATACGCAGTATTTT. The chain joins TRBV15 to TRBJ2-3; tentative D call: TRBD1 (5 bases). This CDR3 spans 16 amino acids. The V gene's germline CDR1 is LNHNV and CDR2 YYDKDF (reference sequence). Between the trimmed V and J ends, which lost 0 bases and 0 bases, there was a span of 10 bases.

This clonotype was counted a few times. The J gene is TRBJ2-7, the V gene TRBV27; possible D gene TRBD2, 5 bases. The V gene's germline CDR1 is MNHEY and CDR2 SMNVEV (reference sequence). CDR3 length: 15 residues. The V end was cut by 5 bases, the J end by 3 bases, with 17 bases between. The CDR3 loop reads CASSPIEGLNYEQYF. The DNA of the CDR3 is TGTGCCAGCAGTCCGATAGAGGGTTTAAACTACGAGCAGTACTTC.

This clonotype was recorded at least ten times. V gene TRBV12-3 or TRBV12-4 combines with J gene TRBJ1-5; D not certain. V lost 0 bases to trimming and J lost 3 bases, with 18 bases between them. The CDR3 has 18 residues. The DNA for the CDR3 is TGTGCCAGCAGTTTAGCGATTTTACCATGGTTCCTCAATCAGCCCCAGCATTTT. Protein product: CASSLAILPWFLNQPQHF.

This clonotype was observed many times. The chain has TRBV5-4 and TRBJ2-7, with D maybe TRBD2 (6 bases). V was pared by 6 bases and J by 3 bases, with 13 bases between. This CDR3 has 13 residues. Germline V CDR1 and CDR2: SGHNT, YYREEE (reference sequence). The CDR3, as DNA: TGTGCCAGCACTCGCGCGGGGAGCTACGAGCAGTACTTC. Translated, it gives CASTRAGSYEQYF. The full variable domain, its missing parts supplied by reference TRBV5-4 and TRBJ2-7, is ETGVTQSPTHLIKTRGQQVTLRCSSQSGHNTVSWYQQALGQGPQFIFQYYREEENGRGNFPPRFSGLQFPNYSSELNVNALELDDSALYLCASTRAGSYEQYFGPGTRLTVT.

This chain links TRBV3-1 with TRBJ2-5, with D perhaps matching TRBD2 (5 bases). CDR1 is LGHDT, CDR2 YNNKEL, per germline (reference sequence). This CDR3 region has 17 residues. The germline V and J ends were trimmed by 1 base and 2 bases, with 17 bases remaining between them. The CDR3 sequence is CASSQGILSGGQETQYF. In DNA form, the CDR3 reads TGTGCCAGCAGCCAAGGAATTCTCAGCGGAGGACAAGAGACCCAGTACTTC.

This clonotype has a count of ten or more. The chain carries TRBV5-1 and TRBJ1-2, with TRBD1 as a possible D gene (5 bases). CDR3 size: 14 residues. Germline loops: CDR1 SGHRS, CDR2 YFSETQ. V was clipped by 4 bases and J by 6 bases, with 16 bases between them. The CDR3, as DNA: TGCGCCAGCAGCCCCGGATTGGGGGTTGATGGCTACACCTTC. Translating it yields CASSPGLGVDGYTF.

This clonotype was observed many times. The rearrangement uses TRBV2 and TRBJ2-7, with TRBD1 matching over 8 bases. V gave up 8 bases and J gave up 1 base; unmatched junction bases: 1. This CDR3 comprises 12 residues. Germline CDR1 and CDR2: SNHLY and FYNNEI. CDR3 DNA sequence: TGTGCCAGCCGGGACAGGTCCTACGAGCAGTACTTC. Translated, it gives CASRDRSYEQYF.

This clonotype showed up many times. The V gene is TRBV6-1, the J gene TRBJ2-5; no firm D call. The CDR3 runs 15 residues. CDR1 and CDR2 (germline): MNHNS, SASEGT. Trimming removed 6 bases from V and 5 bases from J, with 19 bases in between. In DNA, the CDR3 is TGTGCCAGCAGCTACGGAGACGATTTTGGGGAGACCCAGTACTTC. Translated, it gives CASSYGDDFGETQYF.

The V gene is TRBV7-2, the J gene TRBJ2-3; 12 bases are a match to TRBD2. The CDR3 is 15 amino acids. The germline CDR1 and CDR2 sequences are SGHTA and FQGNSA. The V and J ends lost 5 bases and 10 bases, in that order; junction bases with no gene match: 10. CDR3: CASSQTSGRSSAQYF. CDR3 sequence (DNA): TGTGCCAGCAGCCAGACTAGCGGGAGATCATCGGCGCAGTATTTT.

In this sample, this clonotype turned up many times. The CDR3 loop is CASSKDRDGETQYF. CDR3 bases: TGTGCCAGCAGTAAGGACAGGGATGGAGAGACCCAGTACTTC. This chain uses TRBV6-1 with TRBJ2-5, with 8 bases matching TRBD1. The CDR3 is 14 residues long. Unmatched junction bases numbered 6, after V lost 5 bases and J lost 4 bases. Germline-derived CDR1 and CDR2 are MNHNS and SASEGT.

For the CDR3, the DNA is TGTGCCAGCAGTGACCTAGAGGACGGCTTTCGGCAAGAGACCCAGTACTTC. As protein: CASSDLEDGFRQETQYF. V usage is TRBV28 and J usage is TRBJ2-5, with D unclear. Germline V gene sequence: CDR1 MDHEN, CDR2 SYDVKM. Deletions cut 5 bases from V and 2 bases from J, with 21 bases between. This CDR3 contains 17 residues.

Ten or more counts support this clonotype. This sequence joins TRBV7-2 and TRBJ1-5; D is unclear. Germline values: CDR1 SGHTA, CDR2 FQGNSA. The CDR3 length is 15 residues. Trimming stripped 2 bases from V and 2 bases from J, with 10 bases between. CDR3 amino acids: CASSLWGVGNQPQHF. CDR3 sequence (DNA): TGTGCCAGCAGCTTATGGGGAGTTGGCAATCAGCCCCAGCATTTT.

This clonotype has at least ten counts. J is TRBJ1-1 and V is TRBV11-2, with 7 bases fitting TRBD1. After removal of 1 base from V and 10 bases from J, the junction contained 9 bases not matched to a gene. CDR1 is SGHAT and CDR2 is FQNNGV in the germline V gene. This CDR3 contains 14 residues. The CDR3 DNA follows: TGTGCCAGCAGCTTAGGGCAGGGGGGGGTGTTAGCTTTCTTT. It is translated as CASSLGQGGVLAFF. The complete variable domain, with remaining parts taken from reference TRBV11-2 and TRBJ1-1, reads EAGVAQSPRYKIIEKRQSVAFWCNPISGHATLYWYQQILGQGPKLLIQFQNNGVVDDSQLPKDRFSAERLKGVDSTLKIQPAKLEDSAVYLCASSLGQGGVLAFFGQGTRLTVV.

CDR3 bases: TGCAGTGCTAGAGATTCAATAATAGGGGGACAGGCCGTTTATCGGTACTTC. Protein sequence: CSARDSIIGGQAVYRYF. The gene calls are TRBV20-1 and TRBJ2-5, with 8 bases identical to TRBD1. In germline, CDR1 is DFQATT, CDR2 SNEGSKA (reference sequence). The V and J ends lost 0 bases and 13 bases, in that order; junction bases with no gene match: 22. The length of the CDR3 is 17 residues.

The V gene is TRBV4-1, the J gene TRBJ1-4; 9 nucleotides agree with TRBD1. Germline V lookup: CDR1 MGHRA, CDR2 YSYEKL. The length of the CDR3 is 18 residues. J gave up 7 bases and V 0 bases, and 12 bases lay outside the gene matches. The CDR3 DNA reads as TGCGCCAGCAGCCAAGAGGAGATTTCGGGGACAGGGAGTGAAAAACTGTTTTTT. It codes for CASSQEEISGTGSEKLFF.